Presented here are 25 T cell receptor beta chains from one specimen sequenced in a study of T cell responses to AZD1222 COVID-19 vaccine. The table came from immunoSEQ multiplex PCR; TCRdb's copy has only in-frame clones and leaves some out. The sample contains under 150,000 clones, 90% of which appear only once. The starting material was peripheral blood, obtained on day 0 of AZD1222 vaccination. The receptors stem from an adult in good health.

The table lists this clone with a count of one. CDR3 residues: CASSGGRWLAKNIQYF. In DNA form, the CDR3 reads TGTGCCAGTAGTGGGGGGCGGTGGTTAGCCAAAAACATTCAGTACTTC. The V call is TRBV19, the J call TRBJ2-4, with D possibly being TRBD1 or TRBD2 (6 bases each). Germline CDR1 is LNHDA and CDR2 is SQIVND (reference sequence). The ends were cut back, 5 bases at V and 0 bases at J, with 14 bases in the middle. This CDR3 is 16 amino acids long.

The chain links TRBV19 to TRBJ2-1; D is uncertain. In germline, CDR1 is LNHDA, CDR2 SQIVND (reference sequence). With 8 bases removed from V and 6 bases from J, the gap between germline ends came to 11 bases. This CDR3 has 12 residues. The CDR3 loop reads CASANLLNEQFF. The DNA for the CDR3 is TGTGCCAGTGCCAACCTCCTCAATGAGCAGTTCTTC.

The chain recombines TRBV5-5 with TRBJ2-7, with TRBD1 identical over 8 bases. CDR1 is SGHKS and CDR2 is YYEKEE in the germline V gene (reference sequence). The V segment lost 3 bases and the J segment 4 bases; nucleotides outside the gene matches: 0. This CDR3 is 12 amino acids long. DNA for the CDR3: TGTGCCAGCAGCTGGGACAGGTACGAGCAGTACTTC. It yields the protein CASSWDRYEQYF.

V usage is TRBV9 and J usage is TRBJ1-4; D possibly corresponds to TRBD1 (5 bases). This CDR3 spans 18 amino acids. Germline loops: CDR1 SGDLS, CDR2 YYNGEE. The ends were cut back, 0 bases at V and 0 bases at J, with 15 bases in the middle. The CDR3 sequence: CASSVDETFRATNEKLFF. The CDR3 DNA sequence: TGTGCCAGCAGCGTAGATGAGACATTCAGGGCAACTAATGAAAAACTGTTTTTT. Together with reference TRBV9 and TRBJ1-4, the CDR3 gives the full variable domain: DSGVTQTPKHLITATGQRVTLRCSPRSGDLSVYWYQQSLDQGLQFLIQYYNGEERAKGNILERFSAQQFPDLHSELNLSSLELGDSALYFCASSVDETFRATNEKLFFGSGTQLSVL.

This clone was seen only once. The genes are TRBV7-3 and TRBJ2-1; TRBD2 agrees at 10 bases. Germline V gene data show CDR1 as SGHTA and CDR2 as FQGTGA. Trimming at V came to 5 bases and at J to 9 bases, leaving 7 bases not matched to a gene. This CDR3 has 14 residues. CDR3: CASSPGTSVGEQFF. DNA for the CDR3: TGTGCCAGCAGCCCTGGGACTAGCGTTGGTGAGCAGTTCTTC.

This chain uses TRBV6-5 with TRBJ2-7, with 11 bases aligning to TRBD2. Germline CDR1 and CDR2: MNHEY and SVGAGI. The CDR3 has 16 amino acids. V was pared by 0 bases and J by 6 bases, with 7 bases of the junction left unmatched. The CDR3 bases are TGTGCCAGCAGTTACTCGATAGCGGGAGGGCCAATCGAGCAGTACTTC. Translated, it gives CASSYSIAGGPIEQYF.

The chain uses TRBV7-8 and TRBJ1-1, with D perhaps matching TRBD1 (6 bases). This CDR3 has 15 amino acids. From germline, CDR1 is SGHVS and CDR2 FQNEAQ. Trimming pared 5 bases from V and 4 bases from J, leaving 17 bases between. The CDR3 region is CASSLRWGGRTEAFF. CDR3 DNA sequence: TGTGCCAGCAGCCTTCGTTGGGGGGGCCGCACTGAAGCTTTCTTT.

About this clone: Other nucleotide sequences in the sample specify the same CDR3. The chain recombines TRBV20-1 with TRBJ2-1; TRBD2 aligns across 8 bases. V lost 3 bases and J lost 3; bases outside the gene matches: 4. This CDR3 has 14 amino acids. The germline gives CDR1 DFQATT, CDR2 SNEGSKA (reference sequence). CDR3 amino acids: CSASGAGGYNEQFF. The CDR3 DNA follows: TGCAGTGCTAGTGGTGCGGGGGGCTACAATGAGCAGTTCTTC.

The chain carries TRBV29-1 and TRBJ2-6; TRBD1 matches 7 bases. The V gene's germline CDR1 is SQVTM and CDR2 ANQGSEA. The ends lost 0 bases at V and 2 bases at J; junction bases unmatched: 7. The CDR3 has 17 residues. For the CDR3, the DNA is TGCAGCGTTGAAGATTTCGACAGGGTAGCTGGGGCCAACGTCCTGACTTTC. Translated, it gives CSVEDFDRVAGANVLTF.

The chain employs TRBV29-1 and TRBJ1-1; tentatively, D is TRBD1 (6 bases). CDR3 length: 17 amino acids. Looked up from germline, CDR1 is SQVTM and CDR2 is ANQGSEA. The V end lost 3 bases, the J end lost 6 bases, and 26 bases lay between the germline ends. CDR3 sequence (DNA): TGCAGCGTTGACCGGCGGGGGGGATTTGGGACACCCTCTGAAGCTTTCTTT. Translating it yields CSVDRRGGFGTPSEAFF.

The genes are TRBV19 and TRBJ2-1, with TRBD2 matching over 10 bases. The V gene end was trimmed by 5 bases and the J gene end by 7 bases; junction bases not matched to a gene: 11. CDR3 size: 16 residues. In germline, CDR1 is LNHDA, CDR2 SQIVND (reference sequence). This CDR3 is CASSPLGTSVWNEQFF. CDR3 coding DNA: TGTGCCAGTAGTCCTCTCGGGACTAGCGTGTGGAATGAGCAGTTCTTC.

V usage is TRBV27 and J usage is TRBJ2-7; TRBD1 matches at 10 bases. This CDR3 has 17 amino acids. Looked up from germline, CDR1 is MNHEY and CDR2 is SMNVEV (reference sequence). The V and J ends lost 4 bases and 3 bases, in that order; junction bases with no gene match: 12. CDR3 DNA: TGTGCCAGCAGTTACCGAAGAGGACAGGGGGGGTACTACGAGCAGTACTTC. Its protein product is CASSYRRGQGGYYEQYF.

This chain links TRBV18 with TRBJ2-7; 11 bases fit TRBD1. Germline lookup yields CDR1 KGHSH and CDR2 LQKENI. J was trimmed by 4 bases and V by 2 bases; bases with no gene match: 4. CDR3 length equals 15 residues. The CDR3 protein is CASSPMGQGVYEQYF. CDR3 bases: TGTGCCAGCTCACCAATGGGACAGGGGGTTTACGAGCAGTACTTC.

This clone turned up a few times. The chain has TRBV24-1 and TRBJ2-3, with a weak D call TRBD2 (6 bases). The CDR3 sequence is 17 residues long. In germline, CDR1 is KGHDR, CDR2 SFDVKD. Trimming pared 3 bases from V and 2 bases from J, leaving 17 bases between. The CDR3 loop reads CATSDPMTGVDTDTQYF. CDR3 coding DNA: TGTGCCACCAGTGATCCGATGACGGGGGTGGACACAGATACGCAGTATTTT.

The V call is TRBV9, the J call TRBJ2-3; no clear D. CDR1 SGDLS and CDR2 YYNGEE come from the germline V gene. This CDR3 is 15 amino acids long. V was cut by 0 bases and J by 0 bases, with 8 bases left in between. This CDR3 reads CASSVGVDSTDTQYF. The CDR3 DNA sequence: TGTGCCAGCAGCGTAGGAGTGGACAGCACAGATACGCAGTATTTT.

V gene TRBV12-3 or TRBV12-4 combines with J gene TRBJ2-2; D is ambiguous. Trimming shortened V by 9 bases and J by 0 bases, and 8 bases separated the two germline ends. The CDR3 is 13 residues long. In nucleotides, the CDR3 is TGTGCCAGTAGAAGAGCGAACACCGGGGAGCTGTTTTTT. This sequence encodes CASRRANTGELFF.

This chain uses TRBV7-2 with TRBJ2-3; the D gene is possibly TRBD2 (6 bases). This CDR3 is 15 amino acids long. With 4 bases removed from V and 4 bases from J, the gap between germline ends came to 15 bases. The germline gives CDR1 SGHTA, CDR2 FQGNSA. The CDR3, as DNA: TGTGCCAGCAGCTCCGCCGGAGGGCCCCCAGATACGCAGTATTTT. Translated, it gives CASSSAGGPPDTQYF.

The V and J genes are TRBV7-2 and TRBJ2-7, with D maybe TRBD2 (6 bases). The germline V and J ends were trimmed by 0 bases and 0 bases, with 18 bases remaining between them. CDR3 length: 18 residues. Germline CDR1 reads SGHTA; CDR2 reads FQGNSA. Here the CDR3 DNA reads TGTGCCAGCAGCTTAGCAAATGGAGCAGCGGGTGCCTCCTACGAGCAGTACTTC. It is translated as CASSLANGAAGASYEQYF.

The chain is built from TRBV3-1 (or the pseudogene TRBV3-2) and TRBJ2-7, with 10 nucleotides matching TRBD2. Looked up from germline, CDR1 is LGHDT and CDR2 is YNNKEL (reference sequence). V lost 0 bases and J lost 3; bases outside the gene matches: 2. This CDR3 region has 15 residues. CDR3 coding DNA: TGTGCCAGCAGCCAAGATGCTAGCGGGAGCTACGAGCAGTACTTC. Protein: CASSQDASGSYEQYF.

V and J are TRBV30 and TRBJ2-7, with 7 positions matching TRBD1. This CDR3 has 13 amino acids. Germline V gives CDR1 GTSNPN, CDR2 SVGIG (reference sequence). Unmatched junction bases numbered 5, after V lost 2 bases and J lost 4 bases. The CDR3 DNA sequence: TGTGCCTGGAGTATAAGGGGGCTGTACGAGCAGTACTTC. This codes for CAWSIRGLYEQYF.

The chain uses TRBV21-1 and TRBJ1-4; the table's TRBD1 call for D was not verified on the DNA. TRBV21-1 is a pseudogene. The CDR3 extends over 16 amino acids. The chain's CDR3 is CASSRVPGHRGEKLFF. CDR3 in DNA: TGTGCCAGCAGCAGAGTTCCGGGCCACAGGGGGGAAAAACTGTTTTTT.

This chain connects TRBV6-5 to TRBJ2-1; the D is unclear. CDR3 length: 13 amino acids. Germline lookup yields CDR1 MNHEY and CDR2 SVGAGI. Trimming cost V 3 bases and J 10 bases, with 13 bases left between them. CDR3: CASSYLGSDEQFF. As DNA, the CDR3 is TGTGCCAGCAGTTATCTCGGCTCAGACGAGCAGTTCTTC.

The chain combines TRBV13 with TRBJ2-5; TRBD2 is a possible D gene (7 bases). V was trimmed by 7 bases and J by 5 bases, leaving 20 bases between them. The CDR3 length is 15 residues. Germline-derived CDR1 and CDR2 are PRHDT and FYEKMQ (reference sequence). CDR3 amino acids: CASTLSSGRGETQYF. CDR3 coding DNA: TGTGCCAGCACCCTATCGAGTGGGAGGGGGGAGACCCAGTACTTC.

The chain links TRBV6-2 or TRBV6-3 to TRBJ1-2; D is unresolved. Germline CDR1 MNHEY, CDR2 SVGEGT. This CDR3 has 13 residues. Trimming stripped 7 bases from V and 5 bases from J, with 14 bases between. The CDR3 DNA reads as TGTGCCAGCACCCCTAGGGTTCGATATGGCTACACCTTC. Translation: CASTPRVRYGYTF.

The chain recombines TRBV5-1 with TRBJ2-2; tentatively, D is TRBD1 (5 bases). V lost 4 bases and J lost 5, with 15 bases in between. The CDR3 length is 15 residues. Germline V lookup: CDR1 SGHRS, CDR2 YFSETQ. CDR3 loop: CASSGAAGTTGELFF. The CDR3 coding sequence is TGCGCCAGCAGCGGGGCGGCCGGAACGACCGGGGAGCTGTTTTTT.